What follows are 11 T cell receptor beta chains derived from one specimen sequenced in a study of regulatory T cells in long-lasting Graves disease. Time point in this sample: newly diagnosed GD, antithyroid drugs for less than 3 months. PBMC-extracted RNA yielded the TCR library. The TCR beta library used iRepertoire HTBI primers with Arm-PCR amplification of CDR3. TCRdb re-called the multiplex PCR reads with MiXCR, one entry per CDR3 protein. Of about 400,000 distinct CDR3 sequences listed, roughly 15% are singletons. The sample here was peripheral blood mononuclear cells (PBMCs), taken at new diagnosis, from a patient treated with antithyroid drugs. The receptor set was obtained from a female donor with Graves disease.

This clonotype was detected ten times or more. The genes are TRBV20-1 and TRBJ2-1; TRBD2 matches 16 bases. After removal of 4 bases from V and 4 bases from J, the junction contained 7 bases not matched to a gene. CDR1 is DFQATT and CDR2 is SNEGSKA in the germline V gene (reference sequence). This CDR3 has 17 amino acids. The CDR3, as DNA: TGCAGTGCTACGGGACTAGCGGGAGGGCCAAGGTACAATGAGCAGTTCTTC. Protein sequence: CSATGLAGGPRYNEQFF.

This clonotype occurred many times. The chain couples TRBV28 to TRBJ1-1; no firm D call. Trimming shortened V by 2 bases and J by 5 bases, and 9 bases separated the two germline ends. The length of the CDR3 is 13 residues. Germline V gene lookup returns CDR1 MDHEN and CDR2 SYDVKM. The chain's CDR3 is CASSLSRWTEAFF. The CDR3 coding sequence is TGTGCCAGCAGTTTAAGCCGATGGACTGAAGCTTTCTTT.

This clonotype was seen at least ten times. The chain combines TRBV7-9 with TRBJ2-5; 11 nucleotides match TRBD2. The CDR3 extends over 17 amino acids. Germline V gives CDR1 SEHNR, CDR2 FQNEAQ (reference sequence). Trimming cost V 3 bases and J 0 bases; bases outside gene matches: 6. In DNA form, the CDR3 reads TGTGCCAGCAGCTTTCCGGGACTAGCGGCTTACCAAGAGACCCAGTACTTC. Protein: CASSFPGLAAYQETQYF.

This clonotype has just a few counts. J is TRBJ1-1 and V is TRBV28; D not certain. The CDR3 sequence is 12 residues long. The germline V gene encodes CDR1 MDHEN and CDR2 SYDVKM. V was clipped by 10 bases and J by 1 base, with 10 bases between them. The chain's CDR3 is CATGLGNTEAFF. For the CDR3, the DNA is TGTGCCACAGGACTGGGGAACACTGAAGCTTTCTTT.

V and J are TRBV27 and TRBJ2-2; 11 positions agree with TRBD2. Germline assignment: CDR1 MNHEY and CDR2 SMNVEV (reference sequence). The CDR3 consists of 18 residues. V shed 5 bases, J shed 4 bases, and the junction held 12 bases outside the gene matches. CDR3 protein: CASSPGSGRAMGTGELFF. CDR3 in DNA: TGTGCCAGCAGTCCCGGTAGCGGGAGGGCCATGGGCACCGGGGAGCTGTTTTTT.

This chain joins TRBV4-3 and TRBJ2-5, with TRBD2 matching 13 bases. This CDR3 is built from 15 residues. V trimming: 4 bases; J trimming: 5 bases; junction bases outside the gene matches: 4. Germline CDR1 is LGHNA and CDR2 is YSLEER. The CDR3 DNA is TGCGCCAGCAGCCTGGGACTAGCGGGACCCGAGACCCAGTACTTC. It yields the protein CASSLGLAGPETQYF.

This clonotype was observed at least ten times. V usage is TRBV7-8 and J usage is TRBJ2-3; possibly TRBD1 or TRBD2 for D (6 bases each). Germline V CDR1 and CDR2: SGHVS, FQNEAQ. There are 15 residues in the CDR3. V was cut by 5 bases and J by 1 base, with 13 bases left in between. The CDR3 region is CASSPGASGTDTQYF. Written as DNA, the CDR3 is TGTGCCAGCAGCCCGGGGGCTAGCGGCACAGATACGCAGTATTTT.

In this sample, this clonotype turned up many times. The rearrangement links TRBV20-1 to TRBJ2-2, with D perhaps given as TRBD1 or TRBD2 (5 bases each). This CDR3 has 15 amino acids. Germline assignment: CDR1 DFQATT and CDR2 SNEGSKA (reference sequence). V was shortened by 0 bases and J by 3 bases, with 11 bases between the two germline ends. In DNA form, the CDR3 reads TGCAGTGCTAGAGATGGGGGATCATACACCGGGGAGCTGTTTTTT. Its protein is CSARDGGSYTGELFF.

Only a few counts were recorded for this clonotype. The chain couples TRBV5-4 to TRBJ1-2; perhaps TRBD1 as D (6 bases). Germline CDR1 is SGHNT and CDR2 is YYREEE (reference sequence). The CDR3 contains 15 residues. V gave up 4 bases and J gave up 1 base, with 14 bases separating them. The chain's CDR3 is CASSTGQHINYGYTF. The CDR3, as DNA: TGTGCCAGCAGCACTGGACAGCACATTAACTATGGCTACACCTTC.

This clonotype was picked up many times. The chain couples TRBV7-2 to TRBJ2-4, with 13 positions matching TRBD2. V gave up 5 bases and J gave up 8 bases; unmatched junction bases: 6. The CDR3 is 15 residues long. Germline values: CDR1 SGHTA, CDR2 FQGNSA. The chain's CDR3 is CASSTRLAGGHIQYF. For the CDR3, the DNA is TGTGCCAGCAGCACCAGACTAGCGGGAGGCCACATTCAGTACTTC.

In this sample, this clonotype turned up many times. CDR3 loop: CASSLTVLNTEAFF. CDR3 in DNA: TGTGCCAGCAGCCTGACAGTTCTGAACACTGAAGCTTTCTTT. The rearrangement joins TRBV3-1 to TRBJ1-1; maybe TRBD1 (5 bases). Germline CDR1 and CDR2: LGHDT and YNNKEL (reference sequence). Trimming cost V 4 bases and J 0 bases, with 9 bases left between them. The CDR3 has 14 residues.